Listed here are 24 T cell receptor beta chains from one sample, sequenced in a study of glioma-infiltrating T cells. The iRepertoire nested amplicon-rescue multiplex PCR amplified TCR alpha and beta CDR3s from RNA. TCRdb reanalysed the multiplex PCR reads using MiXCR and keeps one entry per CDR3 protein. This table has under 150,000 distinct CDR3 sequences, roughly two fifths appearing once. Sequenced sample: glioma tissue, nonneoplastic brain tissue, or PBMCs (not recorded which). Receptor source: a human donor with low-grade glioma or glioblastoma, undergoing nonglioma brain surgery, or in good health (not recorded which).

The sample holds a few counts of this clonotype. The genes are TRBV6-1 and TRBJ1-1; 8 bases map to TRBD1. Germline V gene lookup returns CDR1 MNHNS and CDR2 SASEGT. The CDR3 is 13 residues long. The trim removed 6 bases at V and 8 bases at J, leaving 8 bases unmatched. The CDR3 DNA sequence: TGTGCCAGCAGACGACCGGGACAGGACGAAGCTTTCTTT. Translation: CASRRPGQDEAFF.

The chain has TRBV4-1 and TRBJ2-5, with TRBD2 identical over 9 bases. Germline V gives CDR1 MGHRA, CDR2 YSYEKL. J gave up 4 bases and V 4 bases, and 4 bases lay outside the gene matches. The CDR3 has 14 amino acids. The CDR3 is CASSLVAGVETQYF. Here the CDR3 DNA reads TGCGCCAGCAGCCTTGTAGCGGGAGTAGAGACCCAGTACTTC.

CDR3 nucleotide sequence: TGTGCCAGCAGGCAAAGGGGACAGGGGACCGGGAATGAGCAGTTCTTC. This encodes CASRQRGQGTGNEQFF. The chain uses TRBV6-2 or TRBV6-3 and TRBJ2-1, with TRBD1 identical over 10 bases. This CDR3 region has 16 residues. Losses at the gene ends were 6 bases for V and 7 bases for J; bases not matched to a gene: 12. Germline loops: CDR1 MNHEY, CDR2 SVGEGT.

The CDR3 here is CAGQLAGGTDTQYF. CDR3 nucleotide sequence: TGTGCCGGACAGCTAGCGGGAGGTACAGATACGCAGTATTTT. The rearrangement uses TRBV7-9 and TRBJ2-3; 11 bases align to TRBD2. V shed 11 bases, J shed 3 bases, and the junction held 7 bases outside the gene matches. Germline V CDR1 and CDR2: SEHNR, FQNEAQ (reference sequence). This CDR3 is built from 14 residues.

CDR3 loop: CASSEPGQGSGELFF. The CDR3 DNA reads as TGTGCCAGCAGTGAACCGGGACAGGGTTCGGGGGAGCTGTTTTTT. The chain combines TRBV6-1 with TRBJ2-2; 9 bases are shared with TRBD1. The CDR3 spans 15 residues. CDR1 MNHNS and CDR2 SASEGT come from the germline V gene. Trimming at V came to 2 bases and at J to 8 bases, leaving 6 bases not matched to a gene.

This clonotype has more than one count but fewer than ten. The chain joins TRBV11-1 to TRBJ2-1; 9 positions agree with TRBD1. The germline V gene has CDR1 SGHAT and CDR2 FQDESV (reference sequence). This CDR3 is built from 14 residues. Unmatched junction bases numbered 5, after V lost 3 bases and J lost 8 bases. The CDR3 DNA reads TGTGCCAGCAGCTTTGGGACAGGGTCCCATGAGCAGTTCTTC. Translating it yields CASSFGTGSHEQFF.

The CDR3 region has the DNA TGTGCCAGCAGTTACTCCTCTGAGGCTAGCTCCGATGAGCAGTTCTTC. Translated: CASSYSSEASSDEQFF. This rearrangement joins TRBV6-2 or TRBV6-3 to TRBJ2-1; D may be TRBD2 (5 bases). V lost 0 bases and J 8 bases, leaving 17 bases between the germline ends. Germline CDR1 reads MNHEY; CDR2 reads SVGEGT. This CDR3 region has 16 residues.

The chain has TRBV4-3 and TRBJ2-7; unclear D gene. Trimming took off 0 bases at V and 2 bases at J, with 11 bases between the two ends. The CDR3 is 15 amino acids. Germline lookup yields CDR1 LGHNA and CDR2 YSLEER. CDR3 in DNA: TGCGCCAGCAGCCAAGAATTGACTGTAACCTACGAGCAGTACTTC. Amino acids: CASSQELTVTYEQYF.

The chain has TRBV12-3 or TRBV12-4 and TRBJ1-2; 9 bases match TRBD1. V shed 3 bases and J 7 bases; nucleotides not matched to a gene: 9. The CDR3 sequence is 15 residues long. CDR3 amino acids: CASSFGPGQGRGYTF. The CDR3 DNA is TGTGCCAGCAGTTTCGGTCCGGGACAGGGTCGTGGCTACACCTTC.

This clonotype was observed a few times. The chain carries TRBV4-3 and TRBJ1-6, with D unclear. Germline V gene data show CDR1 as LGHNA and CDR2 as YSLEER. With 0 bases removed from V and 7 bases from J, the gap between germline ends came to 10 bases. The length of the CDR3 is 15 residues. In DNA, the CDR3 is TGCGCCAGCAGCCAAGATGGAAGTACAAATTCACCCCTCCACTTT. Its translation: CASSQDGSTNSPLHF.

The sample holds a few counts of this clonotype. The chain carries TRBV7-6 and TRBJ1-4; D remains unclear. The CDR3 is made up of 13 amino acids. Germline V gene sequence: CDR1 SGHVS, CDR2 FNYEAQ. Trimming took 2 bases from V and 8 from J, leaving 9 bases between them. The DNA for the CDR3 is TGTGCCAGCAGCTTACTCATGGGGGAAAAACTGTTTTTT. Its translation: CASSLLMGEKLFF.

The CDR3 reads CSSTLPITYEQYF. The DNA of the CDR3 is TGCAGTTCCACGCTTCCGATAACCTACGAGCAGTACTTC. V gene TRBV20-1 combines with J gene TRBJ2-7, with D unclear. Germline V gives CDR1 DFQATT, CDR2 SNEGSKA (reference sequence). V lost 8 bases, J lost 2 bases, and 16 bases lay in between. This CDR3 contains 13 residues.

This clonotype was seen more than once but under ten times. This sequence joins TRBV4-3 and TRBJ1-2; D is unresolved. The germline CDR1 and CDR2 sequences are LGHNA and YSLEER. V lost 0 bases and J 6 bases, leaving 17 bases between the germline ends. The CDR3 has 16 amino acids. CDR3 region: CASSQELGRHDDGYTF. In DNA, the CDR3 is TGCGCCAGCAGCCAAGAGTTAGGGCGCCATGACGATGGCTACACCTTC.

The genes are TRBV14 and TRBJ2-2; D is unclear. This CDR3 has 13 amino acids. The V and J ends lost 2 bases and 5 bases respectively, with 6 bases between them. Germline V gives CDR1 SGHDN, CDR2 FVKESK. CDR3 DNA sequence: TGTGCCAGCAGCCAATCACCAACCGGGGAGCTGTTTTTT. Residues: CASSQSPTGELFF.

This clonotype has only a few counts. In nucleotides, the CDR3 is TGTGCCAGCAGTAACAACCGGGCCTTACAAGAGACCCAGTACTTC. This encodes CASSNNRALQETQYF. The rearrangement uses TRBV2 and TRBJ2-5; D is undetermined. The CDR3 loop spans 15 amino acids. With 5 bases removed from V and 2 bases from J, the gap between germline ends came to 15 bases. In germline, CDR1 is SNHLY, CDR2 FYNNEI.

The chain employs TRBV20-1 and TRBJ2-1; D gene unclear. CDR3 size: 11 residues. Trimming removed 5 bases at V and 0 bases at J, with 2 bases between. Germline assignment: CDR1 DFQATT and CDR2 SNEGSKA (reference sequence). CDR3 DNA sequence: TGCAGTGCTTACTCCTACAATGAGCAGTTCTTC. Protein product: CSAYSYNEQFF.

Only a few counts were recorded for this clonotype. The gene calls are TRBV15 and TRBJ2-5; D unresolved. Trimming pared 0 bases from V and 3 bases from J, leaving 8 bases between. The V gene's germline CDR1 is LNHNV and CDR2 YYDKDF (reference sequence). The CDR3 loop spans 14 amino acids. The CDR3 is CATSRDLGEETQYF. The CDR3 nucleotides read TGTGCCACCAGCAGAGATCTTGGGGAAGAGACCCAGTACTTC.

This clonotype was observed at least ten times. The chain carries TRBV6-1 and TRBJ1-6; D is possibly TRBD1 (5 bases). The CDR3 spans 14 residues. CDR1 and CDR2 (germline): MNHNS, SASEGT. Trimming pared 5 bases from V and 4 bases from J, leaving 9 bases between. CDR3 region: CASSRDFYNSPLHF. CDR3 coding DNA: TGTGCCAGCAGTCGGGACTTTTATAATTCACCCCTCCACTTT.

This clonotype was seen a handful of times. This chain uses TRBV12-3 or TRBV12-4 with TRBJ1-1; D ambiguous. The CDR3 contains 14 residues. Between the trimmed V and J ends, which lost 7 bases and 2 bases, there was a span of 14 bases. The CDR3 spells CASKPGQQNTEAFF. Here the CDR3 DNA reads TGTGCCAGCAAACCGGGCCAACAAAACACTGAAGCTTTCTTT.

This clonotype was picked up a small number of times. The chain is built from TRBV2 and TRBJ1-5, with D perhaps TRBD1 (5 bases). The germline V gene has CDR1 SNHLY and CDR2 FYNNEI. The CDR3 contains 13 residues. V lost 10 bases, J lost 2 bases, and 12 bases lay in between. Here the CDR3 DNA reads TGTGCCACGCAATTACAGGGCAATCAGCCCCAGCATTTT. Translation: CATQLQGNQPQHF.

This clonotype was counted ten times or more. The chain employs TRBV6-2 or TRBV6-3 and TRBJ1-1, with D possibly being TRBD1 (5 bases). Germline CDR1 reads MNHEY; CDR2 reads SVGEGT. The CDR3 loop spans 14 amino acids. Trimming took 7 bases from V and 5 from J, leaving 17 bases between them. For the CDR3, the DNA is TGTGCCAGCATTACATCACCGGGGGATACTGAAGCTTTCTTT. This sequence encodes CASITSPGDTEAFF.

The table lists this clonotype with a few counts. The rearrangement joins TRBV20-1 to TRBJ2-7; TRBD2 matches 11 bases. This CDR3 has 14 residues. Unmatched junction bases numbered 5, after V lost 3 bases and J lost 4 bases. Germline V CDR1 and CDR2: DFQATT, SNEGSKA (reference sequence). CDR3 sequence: CSASGLAGGYEQYF. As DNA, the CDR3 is TGCAGTGCTAGCGGTCTAGCGGGAGGATACGAGCAGTACTTC.

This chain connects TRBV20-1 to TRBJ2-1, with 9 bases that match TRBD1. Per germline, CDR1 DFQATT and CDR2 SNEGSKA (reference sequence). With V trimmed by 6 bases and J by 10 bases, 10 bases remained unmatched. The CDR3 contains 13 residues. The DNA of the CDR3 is TGCAGTGCCACCCGGGACAGGGTCTACGAGCAGTTCTTC. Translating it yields CSATRDRVYEQFF.

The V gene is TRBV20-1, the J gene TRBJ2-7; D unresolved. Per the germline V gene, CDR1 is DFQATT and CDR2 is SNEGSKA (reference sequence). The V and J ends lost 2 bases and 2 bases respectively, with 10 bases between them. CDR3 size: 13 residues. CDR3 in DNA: TGCAGTGCTAGATCGATGGCTCCCTACGAGCAGTACTTC. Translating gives CSARSMAPYEQYF.